This TCR beta chain was sequenced in a study of shared clonotypes between healthy human individuals. The method was immunoSEQ multiplex PCR; TCRdb's version includes in-frame clones alone and lacks a portion of them. Of around 1.5 million clones in the sample, 95% to 99% are singletons; the top ten hold roughly 0.45%. A word on this clone: What it binds is unknown.

Overall study findings and caveats: Few donors limited the genetic and exposure-history diversity represented.

Germline loops: CDR1 MGHRA, CDR2 YSYEKL. Trimming cost V 0 bases and J 1 base, with 11 bases left between them. CDR3 size: 16 residues. The receptor was derived from a young man in good health. V and J are TRBV4-1 and TRBJ2-3; the D gene could be TRBD1 or TRBD2 (6 bases each). Sequencing used naive CD4+ T cells sorted from blood. The subset was: CD45RA+ positively selected. The CDR3 coding sequence is TGCGCCAGCAGCCAAGACAGACGGGGGCGCACAGATACGCAGTATTTT. Residues: CASSQDRRGRTDTQYF.